The 13 T cell receptor beta chains given below trace back to one sample, sequenced in a study of CXCR3-negative and CXCR3-positive naive CD8 T cells. Their recognized antigens are unknown. General study points: Naive cells positive for CXCR3 carried more hydrophobic TRB CDR3s than CXCR3-negative ones.

Preparation of TRB cDNA libraries relied on 5' RACE carrying UMI labels. Following a re-call of the 5' RACE reads, TCRdb has one entry per CDR3 protein and lacks DNA. The sample spans thousands of distinct CDR3 sequences; the ten largest clones claim about 1.7%. Sequenced sample: naive CXCR3+ CD8+ T cells from blood. Indicated subset: CD45RO-CCR7+CD27+CD95- naive CD8+ T cells expressing CXCR3 (TNR3+). The receptors shown here come from a human donor in good health. Some clones in this sample may be carry-over from other donors' samples.

The chain couples TRBV6-2 or TRBV6-3 to TRBJ1-5; TCRdb calls TRBD1, which cannot be checked without DNA. Germline-derived CDR1 and CDR2 are MNHEY and SVGEGT. This CDR3 region has 15 residues. CDR3 residues: CASSPDRAPRQPQHF.

This clonotype is classed as medium-sized by frequency. This chain links TRBV5-1 with TRBJ2-5; TCRdb names TRBD1, which stays unverified in the absence of DNA. The CDR3 consists of 13 residues. The V gene's germline CDR1 is SGHRS and CDR2 YFSETQ. The CDR3: CASTRTSGETQYF.

This clonotype ranks as medium-sized in terms of frequency. The chain uses TRBV20-1 and TRBJ2-7; TCRdb selects TRBD1, and the lack of DNA leaves this call unchecked. This CDR3 is 14 amino acids long. From germline, CDR1 is DFQATT and CDR2 SNEGSKA (reference sequence). The CDR3 spells CSAQEQGISYEQYF.

This clonotype is medium-sized by frequency. This chain uses TRBV6-5 with TRBJ2-1. The CDR3 runs to 15 residues. Germline V CDR1 and CDR2: MNHEY, SVGAGI. CDR3 protein: CASSYTRISYNEQFF.

The J gene is TRBJ1-1, the V gene TRBV30. The CDR3 totals 14 residues. Per the germline V gene, CDR1 is GTSNPN and CDR2 is SVGIG (reference sequence). CDR3 amino acids: CAWSLGLGNTEAFF.

The chain employs TRBV6-2 or TRBV6-3 and TRBJ2-1; the D call from TCRdb, TRBD2, cannot be confirmed without DNA. The CDR3 has 14 amino acids. CDR1 is MNHEY and CDR2 is SVGEGT in the germline V gene. The CDR3 is CASRIGLIYNEQFF.

By frequency, this clonotype is medium-sized. The rearrangement joins TRBV23-1 to TRBJ2-3; the D gene TCRdb calls, TRBD2, cannot be checked with no DNA. TRBV23-1 is marked as an open reading frame, function uncertain. The CDR3 totals 15 residues. The CDR3 loop is CASSQERVKPDTQYF.

Frequency places this clonotype as medium-sized. The chain recombines TRBV29-1 with TRBJ2-7; the TRBD1 assignment by TCRdb is unverifiable without DNA. Looked up from germline, CDR1 is SQVTM and CDR2 is ANQGSEA. This CDR3 spans 13 amino acids. The CDR3 reads CSPREGARHEQYF.

The chain combines TRBV29-1 with TRBJ1-2; as DNA is missing, the TRBD1 call by TCRdb cannot be tested. The germline V gene encodes CDR1 SQVTM and CDR2 ANQGSEA. The CDR3 consists of 15 residues. CDR3 in amino acids: CSVDYGQGANFGYTF.

According to its frequency, this clonotype is medium-sized (0.01 to 0.1%). The chain carries TRBV2 and TRBJ2-7; TCRdb indicates TRBD2, and absent DNA this call remains unverified. The V gene's germline CDR1 is SNHLY and CDR2 FYNNEI. The CDR3 is 13 residues long. CDR3 residues: CATVLGLGYEQYF.

Considering frequency, this clonotype is medium-sized (0.01 to 0.1%). V is TRBV7-3 and J is TRBJ2-3; absent DNA, TCRdb's TRBD2 call cannot be checked. Germline values: CDR1 SGHTA, CDR2 FQGTGA. The CDR3 is 17 residues long. CDR3 protein: CASSGGSSGTSANTQYF.

The rearrangement uses TRBV29-1 and TRBJ2-7; with no DNA, the TCRdb D assignment of TRBD2 cannot be verified. In germline, CDR1 is SQVTM, CDR2 ANQGSEA. The CDR3 is 15 amino acids. CDR3 in amino acids: CSVEDVSGSSYEQYF.

This clonotype is identified as medium-sized from frequency. V and J are TRBV7-2 and TRBJ2-3. The CDR3 sequence is 15 residues long. Germline loops: CDR1 SGHTA, CDR2 FQGNSA. The CDR3 region is CASSLLAASTDTQYF.